The 3 T cell receptor beta chains below come from one sample, sequenced in a study of T-cell reconstitution after alpha-beta-depleted transplantation in children. Library preparation (for TCRbeta) was performed with unique molecular identifiers. TCRdb analysed the PCR reads with MiXCR anew, one entry per CDR3 protein. The table records 450,000 to 600,000 distinct CDR3 sequences, approximately 20% of them present only once. The sample in question was PBMCs from the stem cell graft donor, obtained from the stem cell graft. These receptors were obtained from a human donor who donated a stem cell graft to a child with acute lymphoblastic leukemia.

The chain recombines TRBV5-1 with TRBJ2-3, with D possibly called TRBD1 or TRBD2 (5 bases each). This CDR3 has 17 amino acids. With 4 bases removed from V and 0 bases from J, the gap between germline ends came to 18 bases. Looked up from germline, CDR1 is SGHRS and CDR2 is YFSETQ. CDR3 nucleotide sequence: TGCGCCAGCAGCCAGGGAGTCTCCTACTCCAGCACAGATACGCAGTATTTT. Its protein product is CASSQGVSYSSTDTQYF.

This clonotype has at least ten counts. The chain recombines TRBV5-5 with TRBJ2-1, with D perhaps TRBD1 (6 bases). The ends were cut back, 6 bases at V and 7 bases at J, with 17 bases in the middle. The CDR3 is 14 amino acids. In germline, CDR1 is SGHKS, CDR2 YYEKEE (reference sequence). CDR3 loop: CASKRGQGKNEQFF. CDR3 DNA sequence: TGTGCCAGCAAAAGGGGCCAGGGGAAGAATGAGCAGTTCTTC.

This clonotype has only one observation. The CDR3 ends on some other residue instead of the conserved phenylalanine or tryptophan, so this is likely a read error. The rearrangement uses TRBV24-1 and TRBJ1-5; D is perhaps TRBD1 (5 bases). Trimming took off 9 bases at V and 0 bases at J, with 11 bases between the two ends. There are 14 residues in the CDR3. The germline CDR1 and CDR2 sequences are KGHDR and SFDVKD. CDR3 DNA sequence: TGTGCCACCGGGGACGGATTTAGCAATCAGCCCCAGCATTTA. Amino acids: CATGDGFSNQPQHL.